This TCR beta chain comes out of a study of CD8 T cells in ankylosing spondylitis. Study-level results: A motif of 7 to 9 highly homologous TCR beta variants was seen as apparently characteristic of ankylosing spondylitis blood.

In its sample, this clonotype was seen a few times. Its antigen is still unknown. The CDR3 spans 14 residues. Per germline, CDR1 MDHEN and CDR2 SYDVKM. Trimming removed 5 bases from V and 6 bases from J, with 16 bases in between. One entry per CDR3 protein results from TCRdb running MiXCR on the 5' RACE reads. The table records 750,000 to 850,000 distinct CDR3 sequences, around 11% of them present only once. The material sequenced was blood, either unsorted or a sorted T cell fraction (not recorded which). The chain carries TRBV28 and TRBJ1-2, with D unresolved. This receptor was identified in a male donor with ankylosing spondylitis. The CDR3: CASSPYSIRHGYTF. For the CDR3, the DNA is TGTGCCAGCAGTCCCTACAGCATACGCCATGGCTACACCTTC.